These 7 T cell receptor beta chains were all obtained from the same sample, sequenced in a study of T cell responses to AZD1222 COVID-19 vaccine. TCRdb's table, derived via immunoSEQ multiplex PCR, lists solely in-frame clones and lacks some. The repertoire holds around 140,000 clones, with approximately 90% as singletons. Material: peripheral blood, obtained 28 days after the second AZD1222 dose. These receptors came from an adult who received the AZD1222 COVID-19 vaccine.

The J gene is TRBJ2-3, the V gene TRBV11-2; D perhaps matches TRBD2 (5 bases). This CDR3 comprises 18 residues. Deletions cut 4 bases from V and 2 bases from J, with 22 bases between. CDR1 and CDR2 from the germline V gene are SGHAT and FQNNGV. CDR3 sequence reads: CASSSRLDYRLDTDTQYF. The DNA of the CDR3 is TGTGCCAGCAGCTCGCGTCTTGACTACCGACTCGACACAGATACGCAGTATTTT.

V is TRBV7-8 and J is TRBJ1-2; D gene uncertain. Germline-derived CDR1 and CDR2 are SGHVS and FQNEAQ. The V end was cut by 5 bases, the J end by 7 bases, with 17 bases between. There are 14 residues in the CDR3. CDR3 loop: CASSPSTGYLGYTF. The CDR3 DNA sequence: TGTGCCAGCAGCCCGTCGACCGGCTATCTTGGCTACACCTTC.

The chain couples TRBV5-1 to TRBJ2-1, with 10 bases that match TRBD2. V was pared by 5 bases and J by 4 bases, with 6 bases of the junction left unmatched. The CDR3 contains 15 residues. Germline CDR1 and CDR2: SGHRS and YFSETQ. In nucleotides, the CDR3 is TGCGCCAGCAGGCCAGCGGGAGGGGCGTACAATGAGCAGTTCTTC. As protein: CASRPAGGAYNEQFF.

J is TRBJ2-3 and V is TRBV7-2, with D hard to call. V was cut by 2 bases and J by 2 bases, with 2 bases left in between. CDR1 and CDR2 (germline): SGHTA, FQGNSA. This CDR3 is 12 amino acids long. The CDR3 DNA reads as TGTGCCAGCAGCTTAATCACAGATACGCAGTATTTT. This encodes CASSLITDTQYF.

The rearrangement joins TRBV27 to TRBJ1-2; 10 positions agree with TRBD1. CDR3 size: 14 residues. V lost 5 bases and J lost 3; bases outside the gene matches: 3. Germline assignment: CDR1 MNHEY and CDR2 SMNVEV (reference sequence). CDR3 DNA sequence: TGTGCCAGCAGTCAGGACAGGGGGTACTATGGCTACACCTTC. Translating it yields CASSQDRGYYGYTF.

V gene TRBV5-1 combines with J gene TRBJ2-3, with TRBD1 matching over 9 bases. CDR1 SGHRS and CDR2 YFSETQ come from the germline V gene. This CDR3 comprises 14 residues. Unmatched junction bases numbered 5, after V lost 4 bases and J lost 5 bases. CDR3 protein: CASSGGTGKDTQYF. The CDR3 DNA follows: TGCGCCAGCAGCGGGGGGACAGGGAAAGATACGCAGTATTTT.

This chain links TRBV19 with TRBJ1-3; no firm D call. V lost 5 bases and J lost 2, with 10 bases in between. The CDR3 spans 14 residues. CDR1 and CDR2 from the germline V gene are LNHDA and SQIVND (reference sequence). The CDR3 sequence: CASSLTRTGNTIYF. In DNA form, the CDR3 reads TGTGCCAGTAGTCTGACACGGACTGGAAACACCATATATTTT.